This T cell receptor (beta chain) was documented in a study of shared clonotypes between healthy human individuals. Points from the study as a whole: The researchers took only blood, and tissue repertoires probably look different.

As to this clone: Its antigen is unidentified.

Sorted-subset replicate PCRs used roughly 210 ng of genomic DNA. This amount corresponded to 30,000 to 35,000 T cell genomes. Data came from immunoSEQ multiplex PCR; TCRdb stores just in-frame clones and leaves some out. The sample contains about 2.4 million clones, 93% of which appear only once. The length of the CDR3 is 15 residues. V was cut by 4 bases and J by 2 bases, with 14 bases left in between. In germline, CDR1 is SGHNT, CDR2 YYREEE (reference sequence). Sequenced input: naive CD4+ T cells from PBMCs. Sample subset: CD45RA+ positively selected. This chain uses TRBV5-4 with TRBJ2-3, with D possibly matching TRBD2 (6 bases). This clonotype originated in a man aged 18 to 29 in good health. Some clones in this sample may be carry-over from other donors' samples. In nucleotides, the CDR3 is TGTGCCAGCAGCCAGGACGGGGGTTCCACAGATACGCAGTATTTT. Translated: CASSQDGGSTDTQYF.